This note documents a single T cell receptor (beta chain) sequence. The target antigen is unknown. This sample was taken from a study of T cells in localized non-small cell lung cancer. Sequencing was performed with immunoSEQ multiplex PCR; in TCRdb, only in-frame clones are kept and a portion is missing. The sample has under 150,000 clones; roughly 90% are singletons. Overall study findings and caveats: In adjacent lung, a median about 54 of the top 100 tumor clones were found.

The receptor comes from a female donor older than 55 with stage I lung adenocarcinoma. Sample: peripheral blood, taken before any cancer treatment.

CDR3 sequence: CSARNVNEQFF. In DNA, the CDR3 is TGCAGTGCGCGAAATGTAAATGAGCAGTTCTTC. The rearrangement uses TRBV20-1 and TRBJ2-1, with D uncertain. CDR3 size: 11 residues. Trimming left V 6 bases short and J 7 bases short, with 10 bases between. The germline CDR1 and CDR2 sequences are DFQATT and SNEGSKA (reference sequence).